These 11 T cell receptor beta chains originate from one sample sequenced in a study of human T cells and chemical hapten exposure. As for time point: patch test 1, 2 weeks after DPC sensitization. Specified treatment: therapeutic diphenylcyclopropenone sensitization with weekly scalp DPC. A single record per CDR3 protein comes from TCRdb applying MiXCR to the RACE reads. This sample has about 380,000 distinct CDR3 sequences, with roughly 4.8% found just once. The sequencing here drew on whole blood, taken in connection with sensitization to the hapten diphenylcyclopropenone (DPC). The receptors derive from a woman aged 50 to 65 with alopecia areata. Some clones in this sample may be carry-over from other donors' samples.

In its sample, this clonotype was seen many times. The chain has TRBV7-9 and TRBJ2-3; D not certain. CDR1 is SEHNR and CDR2 is FQNEAQ in the germline V gene (reference sequence). The CDR3 has 10 residues. CDR3 DNA sequence: TGTTCCTCGGTTAAAGATACGCAGTATTTT. Amino acids: CSSVKDTQYF.

This clonotype was counted at least ten times. The chain is built from TRBV12-3 or TRBV12-4 and TRBJ1-5; 7 bases are shared with TRBD1. With V trimmed by 6 bases and J by 4 bases, 6 bases remained unmatched. CDR3 size: 14 residues. The CDR3 DNA is TGTGCCAGCAGGTCCGGACAGGTTAATCAGCCCCAGCATTTT. Protein sequence: CASRSGQVNQPQHF.

This clonotype was seen only a few times. This rearrangement joins TRBV7-3 to TRBJ2-2; D not certain. The CDR3 has 15 amino acids. Between the trimmed V and J ends, which lost 5 bases and 6 bases, there was a span of 16 bases. Germline loops: CDR1 SGHTA, CDR2 FQGTGA. The CDR3 DNA reads as TGTGCCAGCAGCATCACCCTAGGGATCCCCGGGGAGCTGTTTTTT. Translated: CASSITLGIPGELFF.

This clonotype was detected ten times or more. CDR3 DNA: TGTGCCAGCAGTGAGGAGGGACTAGGGAACACCGGGGAGCTGTTTTTT. Protein product: CASSEEGLGNTGELFF. The gene calls are TRBV9 and TRBJ2-2, with TRBD2 matching 8 bases. There are 16 residues in the CDR3. J was trimmed by 1 base and V by 5 bases; bases with no gene match: 7. Germline loops: CDR1 SGDLS, CDR2 YYNGEE.

The table lists this clonotype with a few counts. The J gene is TRBJ1-1, the V gene TRBV3-1, with 9 nucleotides matching TRBD1. Germline V gene data show CDR1 as LGHDT and CDR2 as YNNKEL (reference sequence). The CDR3 totals 16 residues. V shed 2 bases, J shed 4 bases, and the junction held 8 bases outside the gene matches. DNA of the CDR3: TGTGCCAGCAGCCAACCGGGACAGGGAATCGGCACTGAAGCTTTCTTT. Protein product: CASSQPGQGIGTEAFF.

This clonotype was detected many times. The DNA for the CDR3 is TGTGCCAGCAGCCCCCCGCCCACCGTTGGTTCACCCCTCCACTTT. It is translated as CASSPPPTVGSPLHF. The chain carries TRBV5-6 and TRBJ1-6; D unclear. The germline V gene encodes CDR1 SGHDT and CDR2 YYEEEE. Trimming cost V 4 bases and J 9 bases, with 17 bases left between them. This CDR3 is built from 15 residues. Drawing the rest from reference TRBV5-6 and TRBJ1-6, the complete variable domain is DAGVTQSPTHLIKTRGQQVTLRCSPKSGHDTVSWYQQALGQGPQFIFQYYEEEERQRGNFPDRFSGHQFPNYSSELNVNALLLGDSALYLCASSPPPTVGSPLHFGNGTRLTVT.

This clonotype occurred many times. V gene TRBV5-4 combines with J gene TRBJ1-2; a possible D gene is TRBD1 (5 bases). This CDR3 is 12 amino acids long. CDR1 is SGHNT and CDR2 is YYREEE in the germline V gene (reference sequence). Trimming cost V 0 bases and J 6 bases, with 6 bases left between them. The CDR3 reads CASSLVGDGYTF. The CDR3 bases are TGTGCCAGCAGCTTGGTAGGGGATGGCTACACCTTC.

This clonotype was counted many times. J is TRBJ1-1 and V is TRBV14, with 7 nucleotides matching TRBD1. There are 15 residues in the CDR3. Trimming removed 2 bases from V and 3 bases from J; junction bases left unmatched: 6. The germline V gene has CDR1 SGHDN and CDR2 FVKESK. CDR3 coding DNA: TGTGCCAGCAGCCAACTTCGTCAGGGGGACACTGAAGCTTTCTTT. Translated: CASSQLRQGDTEAFF. The full variable domain, in which reference TRBV14 and TRBJ1-1 provide the parts outside the CDR3, is EAGVTQFPSHSVIEKGQTVTLRCDPISGHDNLYWYRRVMGKEIKFLLHFVKESKQDESGMPNNRFLAERTGGTYSTLKVQPAELEDSGVYFCASSQLRQGDTEAFFGQGTRLTVV.

This chain joins TRBV29-1 and TRBJ2-2; D perhaps matches TRBD2 (5 bases). Trimming took 0 bases from V and 0 from J, leaving 5 bases between them. CDR1 SQVTM and CDR2 ANQGSEA come from the germline V gene. This CDR3 has 14 amino acids. The CDR3 DNA sequence: TGCAGCGTTGAAGAGGGAGCGAACACCGGGGAGCTGTTTTTT. Protein product: CSVEEGANTGELFF.

This clonotype was counted at least ten times. The chain recombines TRBV12-3 or TRBV12-4 with TRBJ2-6; tentative D call: TRBD2 (5 bases). The CDR3 length is 14 residues. Trimming shortened V by 10 bases and J by 0 bases, and 10 bases separated the two germline ends. The CDR3 reads CATYLASGANVLTF. CDR3 in DNA: TGTGCCACCTATCTAGCCTCTGGGGCCAACGTCCTGACTTTC.

This sequence joins TRBV5-1 and TRBJ1-1, with D possibly TRBD1 on 6 matching bases. V lost 3 bases and J lost 1, with 10 bases in between. Germline V gives CDR1 SGHRS, CDR2 YFSETQ. The CDR3 is 14 residues long. CDR3 sequence reads: CASSSDSQNTEAFF. The CDR3 coding sequence is TGCGCCAGCAGCTCGGACAGCCAGAACACTGAAGCTTTCTTT.